A single sample gave rise to the 9 T cell receptor beta chains below, sequenced in a study of PD-L1 blockade in urothelial cancer. Data came from immunoSEQ multiplex PCR; TCRdb stores just in-frame clones and leaves some out. The sample holds 100,000 to 150,000 clones; roughly 82% are singletons and the top ten take 2% to 3%. Time point denoted: peripheral blood 6 weeks after treatment start. The sample in question was PBMCs, obtained around atezolizumab (anti-PD-L1) treatment. Receptors originate from a man aged 50 to 59 with urothelial cancer.

The gene calls are TRBV7-9 and TRBJ2-3; 8 positions match TRBD1. Trimming removed 2 bases from V and 2 bases from J; junction bases left unmatched: 3. The CDR3 length is 15 residues. Germline V gives CDR1 SEHNR, CDR2 FQNEAQ (reference sequence). The CDR3 nucleotides read TGTGCCAGCAGCTTACGACAGGGGAACACAGATACGCAGTATTTT. It specifies CASSLRQGNTDTQYF.

The V gene is TRBV28, the J gene TRBJ1-2; D remains ambiguous. CDR1 is MDHEN, CDR2 SYDVKM, per germline. V gave up 10 bases and J gave up 3 bases, with 6 bases separating them. The CDR3 contains 10 residues. The CDR3 bases are TGTGCCACAACATACTATGGCTACACCTTC. Protein product: CATTYYGYTF.

The chain links TRBV29-1 to TRBJ1-2, with D unclear. The germline V gene encodes CDR1 SQVTM and CDR2 ANQGSEA. CDR3 length: 12 amino acids. V lost 4 bases and J lost 6, with 12 bases in between. The CDR3 loop is CSVGADRHGYTF. In nucleotides, the CDR3 is TGCAGCGTTGGAGCGGACCGGCATGGCTACACCTTC. Looking up the rest from reference TRBV29-1 and TRBJ1-2 gives the full variable domain: SAVISQKPSRDICQRGTSLTIQCQVDSQVTMMFWYRQQPGQSLTLIATANQGSEATYESGFVIDKFPISRPNLTFSTLTVSNMSPEDSSIYLCSVGADRHGYTFGSGTRLTVV.

The CDR3 loop is CASSLRGLTSEQYF. CDR3 nucleotide sequence: TGTGCCAGCAGTTTAAGGGGACTAACATCCGAGCAGTACTTC. The chain carries TRBV28 and TRBJ2-7; 7 nucleotides line up with TRBD2. Per the germline V gene, CDR1 is MDHEN and CDR2 is SYDVKM. The CDR3 runs 14 residues. V gave up 2 bases and J gave up 6 bases; unmatched junction bases: 7.

V and J are TRBV14 and TRBJ1-6; TRBD1 might be the D (5 bases). The V and J ends lost 4 bases and 7 bases respectively, with 14 bases between them. Germline CDR1 and CDR2: SGHDN and FVKESK. The CDR3 sequence is 15 residues long. The CDR3 DNA follows: TGTGCCAGCAGCCTAGCAGGGCGTCGGAATTCACCCCTCCACTTT. This encodes CASSLAGRRNSPLHF.

This clone showed up just once. The J gene is TRBJ2-2, the V gene TRBV5-4, with D perhaps matching TRBD2 (6 bases). Germline V gene lookup returns CDR1 SGHNT and CDR2 YYREEE (reference sequence). V shed 2 bases and J shed 5 bases, with 7 bases lying between them. This CDR3 is 13 amino acids long. The CDR3 reads CASSFGGTGELFF. CDR3 bases: TGTGCCAGCAGCTTCGGGGGAACCGGGGAGCTGTTTTTT.

As DNA, the CDR3 is TGTGCTAGTGCCCAGGGGGACAGAGATAATTCACCCCTCCACTTT. This translates into CASAQGDRDNSPLHF. The chain recombines TRBV12-5 with TRBJ1-6; 7 nucleotides match TRBD1. The CDR3 has 15 amino acids. V shed 7 bases and J 5 bases; nucleotides not matched to a gene: 8. Germline CDR1 and CDR2: LGHNT and FRNRAP.

This chain connects TRBV2 to TRBJ2-7; 7 bases map to TRBD2. Germline V gene data show CDR1 as SNHLY and CDR2 as FYNNEI. The ends lost 8 bases at V and 0 bases at J; junction bases unmatched: 10. The CDR3 sequence is 15 residues long. CDR3 DNA: TGTGCCAGCGACGCTAGCGGTGAATTCTCCTACGAGCAGTACTTC. Translated: CASDASGEFSYEQYF.

The rearrangement uses TRBV29-1 and TRBJ2-1; 12 nucleotides match TRBD2. Unmatched junction bases numbered 10, after V lost 6 bases and J lost 10 bases. CDR3 size: 14 residues. Per germline, CDR1 SQVTM and CDR2 ANQGSEA. Here the CDR3 DNA reads TGCAGCGTCGGAAGACTAGCGGGAGCTCGGGAGCAGTTCTTC. Protein product: CSVGRLAGAREQFF.